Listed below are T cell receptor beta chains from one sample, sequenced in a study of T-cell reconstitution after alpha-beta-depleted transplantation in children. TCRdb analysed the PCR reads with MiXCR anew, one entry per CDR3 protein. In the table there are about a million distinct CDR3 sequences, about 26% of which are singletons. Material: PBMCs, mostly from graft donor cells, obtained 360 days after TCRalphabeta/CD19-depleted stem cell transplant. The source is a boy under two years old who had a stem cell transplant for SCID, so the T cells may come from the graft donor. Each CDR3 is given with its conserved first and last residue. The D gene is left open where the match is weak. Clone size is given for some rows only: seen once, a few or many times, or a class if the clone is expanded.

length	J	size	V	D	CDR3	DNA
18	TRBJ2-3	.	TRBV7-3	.	CASSLSSRQGGRADTQYF	TGTGCCAGCAGCTTATCCAGTCGACAGGGAGGGAGGGCAGATACGCAGTATTTT
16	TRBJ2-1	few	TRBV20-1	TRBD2	CSASPLAGAHYNEQFF	TGCAGTGCTAGCCCCCTAGCGGGGGCCCACTACAATGAGCAGTTCTTC
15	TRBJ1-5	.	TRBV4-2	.	CASGPDGYSNQPQHF	TGTGCCAGCGGCCCGGACGGTTATAGCAATCAGCCCCAGCATTTT
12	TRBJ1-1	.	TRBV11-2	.	CASSLGVLEAFF	TGTGCCAGCAGCTTAGGGGTGCTTGAAGCTTTCTTT
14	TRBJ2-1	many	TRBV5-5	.	CASSLGPAYNEQFF	TGTGCCAGCAGCCTGGGGCCAGCCTACAATGAGCAGTTCTTC
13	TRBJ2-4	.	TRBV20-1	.	CSARVAGLDIQYF	TGCAGTGCTAGAGTGGCGGGGTTGGACATTCAGTACTTC
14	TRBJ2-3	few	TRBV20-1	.	CSARDGYGTDTQYF	TGCAGTGCTAGAGACGGGTACGGCACAGATACGCAGTATTTT
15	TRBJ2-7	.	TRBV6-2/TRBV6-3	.	CASTYRPGGSYEQYF	TGTGCCAGCACCTATCGACCCGGGGGTTCCTACGAGCAGTACTTC
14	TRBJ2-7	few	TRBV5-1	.	CASSFWDTPYEQYF	TGCGCCAGCAGCTTTTGGGACACCCCCTACGAGCAGTACTTC
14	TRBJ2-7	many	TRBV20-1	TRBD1	CSASSFPGGYEQYF	TGCAGTGCTAGTAGTTTCCCAGGGGGCTACGAGCAGTACTTC
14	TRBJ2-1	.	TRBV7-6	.	CASSSFAQNNEQFF	TGTGCCAGCAGCTCTTTTGCACAGAACAATGAGCAGTTCTTC
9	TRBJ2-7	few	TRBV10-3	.	CATNYEQYF	TGTGCCACCAACTACGAGCAGTACTTC
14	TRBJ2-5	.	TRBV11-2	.	CASSLENRRTTQYF	TGTGCCAGCAGCTTAGAAAATCGGCGGACAACCCAGTACTTC
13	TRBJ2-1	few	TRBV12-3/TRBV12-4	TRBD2	CASSHTGGTVRVF	TGTGCCAGCAGTCATACCGGGGGGACGGTACGGGTCTTC
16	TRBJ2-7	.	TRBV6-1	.	CASSTYPLDSSYEQYF	TGTGCCAGCAGTACCTATCCTCTGGACAGCTCCTACGAGCAGTACTTC
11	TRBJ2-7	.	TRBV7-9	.	CASSPAGEQYF	TGTGCCAGCAGCCCGGCTGGGGAGCAGTACTTC
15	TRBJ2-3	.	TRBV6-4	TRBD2	CASRSSGGSTDTQYF	TGTGCCAGCAGATCTAGCGGGGGGAGCACAGATACGCAGTATTTT
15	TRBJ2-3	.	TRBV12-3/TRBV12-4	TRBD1	CASSKTGFPGDTQYF	TGTGCCAGCAGCAAGACAGGGTTTCCAGGAGATACGCAGTATTTT
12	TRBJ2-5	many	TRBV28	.	CASSSGWETQYF	TGTGCCAGCAGTTCCGGTTGGGAGACCCAGTACTTC
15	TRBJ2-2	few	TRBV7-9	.	CASSPYHNPAGELFF	TGTGCCAGCAGCCCCTATCACAACCCGGCCGGGGAGCTGTTTTTT
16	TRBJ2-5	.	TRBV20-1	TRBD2	CSAIGGTSGPQETQYF	TGCAGTGCTATCGGGGGGACTAGCGGGCCCCAAGAGACCCAGTACTTC
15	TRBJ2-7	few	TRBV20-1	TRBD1	CSAEVNRDRDYEQYF	TGCAGTGCTGAGGTTAACCGGGACAGGGACTACGAGCAGTACTTC
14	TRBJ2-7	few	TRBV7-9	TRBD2	CASSFPGTSNEQYF	TGTGCCAGCAGCTTCCCCGGGACTAGTAACGAGCAGTACTTC
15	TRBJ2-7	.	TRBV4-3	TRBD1	CASSQDEGQGTEQYF	TGCGCCAGCAGCCAAGATGAAGGACAGGGTACCGAGCAGTACTTC
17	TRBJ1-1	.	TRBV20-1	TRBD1	CSARDSGTGAFGTEAFF	TGCAGTGCTAGAGATAGCGGGACAGGGGCCTTCGGCACTGAAGCTTTCTTT
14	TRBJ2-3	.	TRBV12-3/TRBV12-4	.	CASSFSQREDTQYF	TGTGCCAGCAGTTTTAGCCAACGAGAAGATACGCAGTATTTT
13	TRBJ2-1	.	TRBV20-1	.	CSAILTAPYEQFF	TGCAGTGCCATTTTAACAGCCCCCTATGAGCAGTTCTTC
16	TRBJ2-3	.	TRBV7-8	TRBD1	CASSWGDRLSTDTQYF	TGTGCCAGCAGCTGGGGGGACAGGCTAAGCACAGATACGCAGTATTTT